This is a list of T cell receptor beta chains from one sample in a study of CD8 T cells in Susac syndrome. TCRdb analysed the immunoSEQ multiplex PCR reads with MiXCR anew, one entry per CDR3 protein. The sample shows approximately 160,000 distinct CDR3 sequences, 80% to 95% of them seen only once. Sequenced input: CD4+ T cells from PBMCs. The receptors were sampled from a human donor in good health. Each CDR3 is given with its conserved first and last residue. The D gene is left open where the match is weak. Rows give clone size only sometimes, using once, few, many, or a class for an expanded clone.

size: -; D: -; J: TRBJ2-3; V: TRBV20-1; DNA: TGCAGTGCCGACCAGGGCGATACGCAGTATTTT; CDR3: CSADQGDTQYF
size: -; D: -; J: TRBJ1-2; V: TRBV12-3/TRBV12-4; DNA: TGTGCCAGCAGTTCGGACTTCGTTTACTATGGCTACACCTTC; CDR3: CASSSDFVYYGYTF
size: -; D: -; J: TRBJ1-2; V: TRBV2; DNA: TGTGCCAGCAGGCCTCTAGATATCAACTATGGCTACACCTTC; CDR3: CASRPLDINYGYTF
size: -; D: -; J: TRBJ2-2; V: TRBV6-1; DNA: TGTGCCAGCAGTGGCCTAGCACAAAACACCGGGGAGCTGTTTTTT; CDR3: CASSGLAQNTGELFF
size: -; D: -; J: TRBJ2-7; V: TRBV6-4; DNA: TGTGCCAGCAGTGACCCGGGCAGCTTGAGCTCCTACGAGCAGTACTTC; CDR3: CASSDPGSLSSYEQYF
size: -; D: -; J: TRBJ1-1; V: TRBV7-9; DNA: TGTGCCAGCAGCTCGGAACAGGGGAACACTGAAGCTTTCTTT; CDR3: CASSSEQGNTEAFF
size: -; D: -; J: TRBJ1-2; V: TRBV9; DNA: TGTGCCAGCAGCGTAGCGGGGTCCTCGGGCTACACCTTC; CDR3: CASSVAGSSGYTF
size: -; D: -; J: TRBJ2-5; V: TRBV19; DNA: TGTGCCACCGGGCTCCCACGAGGGGCCCAGTACTTC; CDR3: CATGLPRGAQYF
size: -; D: TRBD1; J: TRBJ2-5; V: TRBV6-1; DNA: TGTGCCAGCAGTGAGGGCAGGGGGCTTGGATGGGAGACCCAGTACTTC; CDR3: CASSEGRGLGWETQYF
size: -; D: TRBD1; J: TRBJ1-2; V: TRBV20-1; DNA: TGCAGTGCTAGTCGGCTGACAGGGATCTATGGCTACACCTTC; CDR3: CSASRLTGIYGYTF
size: -; D: -; J: TRBJ2-3; V: TRBV19; DNA: TGTGCCAGTACCAATGGGTTCTTGGCGCAGTATTTT; CDR3: CASTNGFLAQYF
size: -; D: TRBD1; J: TRBJ1-2; V: TRBV10-3; DNA: TGTGCCATCAGTGCACAGGGGGCGCTTGGCTACACCTTC; CDR3: CAISAQGALGYTF
size: -; D: -; J: TRBJ1-1; V: TRBV18; DNA: TGTGCCAGCTCAACAGGGAACACTGAAGCTTTCTTT; CDR3: CASSTGNTEAFF
size: -; D: -; J: TRBJ2-7; V: TRBV20-1; DNA: TGCAGTGCTAATCTAGTCCCAGTCCCCTACGAGCAGTACTTC; CDR3: CSANLVPVPYEQYF
size: -; D: -; J: TRBJ1-1; V: TRBV20-1; DNA: TGCAGTGCTAGAGAGGGAGGAAACACTGAAGCTTTCTTT; CDR3: CSAREGGNTEAFF
size: once; D: -; J: TRBJ2-4; V: TRBV3-1; DNA: TGTGCCAGCAGCCAAGCGGGGGAAAGAAACATTCAGTACTTC; CDR3: CASSQAGERNIQYF
size: -; D: -; J: TRBJ2-1; V: TRBV3-1; DNA: TGTGCCAGCAGCCTCTCGGACCCATACAATGAGCAGTTCTTC; CDR3: CASSLSDPYNEQFF
size: -; D: -; J: TRBJ2-5; V: TRBV29-1; DNA: TGCAGCGTTGAGGCAGGGGCGACCCAGTACTTC; CDR3: CSVEAGATQYF
size: -; D: -; J: TRBJ2-5; V: TRBV12-3/TRBV12-4; DNA: TGTGCCAGCAGTTTCGGGGGCAAAGAGACCCAGTACTTC; CDR3: CASSFGGKETQYF
size: -; D: -; J: TRBJ1-1; V: TRBV5-6; DNA: TGTGCCAGCAGCTTGTTTGACCGTTATGAAGCTTTCTTT; CDR3: CASSLFDRYEAFF